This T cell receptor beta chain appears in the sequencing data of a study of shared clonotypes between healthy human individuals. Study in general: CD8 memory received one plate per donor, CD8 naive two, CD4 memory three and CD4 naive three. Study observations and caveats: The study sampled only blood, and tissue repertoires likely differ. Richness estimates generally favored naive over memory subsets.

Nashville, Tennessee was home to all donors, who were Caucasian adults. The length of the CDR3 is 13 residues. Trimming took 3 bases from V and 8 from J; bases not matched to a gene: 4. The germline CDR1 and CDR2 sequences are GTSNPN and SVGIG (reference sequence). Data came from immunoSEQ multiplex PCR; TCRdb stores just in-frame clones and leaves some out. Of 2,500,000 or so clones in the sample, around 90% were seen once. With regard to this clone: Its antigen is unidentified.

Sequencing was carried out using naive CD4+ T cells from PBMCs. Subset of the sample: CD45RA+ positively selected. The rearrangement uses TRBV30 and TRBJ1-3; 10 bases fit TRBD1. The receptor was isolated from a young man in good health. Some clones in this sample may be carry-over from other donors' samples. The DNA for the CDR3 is TGTGCCTGGAGCGGGACAGGGGTATACACCATATATTTT. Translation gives CAWSGTGVYTIYF.